A single sample gave rise to the 32 T cell receptor beta chains below, sequenced in a study of OX40 agonist ivuxolimab in advanced cancers. Some clones are missing from TCRdb's copy, which holds only in-frame ones; the method was immunoSEQ multiplex PCR. The sample records about 94,000 clones, around 87% being singletons. The source was CD4+ or CD8+ T cells sorted from blood, collected in a trial of the OX40 agonist ivuxolimab. The receptors here all came from an adult with an advanced solid tumor such as melanoma, head and neck, liver or kidney cancer.

The chain is built from TRBV7-9 and TRBJ1-3, with D uncertain. Germline-derived CDR1 and CDR2 are SEHNR and FQNEAQ (reference sequence). The CDR3 is 14 amino acids. The germline V and J ends were trimmed by 3 bases and 1 base, with 7 bases remaining between them. The CDR3 spells CASSLAGSGNTIYF. The CDR3 bases are TGTGCCAGCAGCTTGGCGGGTTCTGGAAACACCATATATTTT.

CDR3 protein: CASSVQGRAEQFF. The CDR3 DNA follows: TGTGCCAGCAGTGTTCAGGGTAGGGCTGAGCAGTTCTTC. The chain couples TRBV25-1 to TRBJ2-1, with a possible D match to TRBD1 (5 bases). The CDR3 contains 13 residues. Trimming cost V 4 bases and J 9 bases, with 13 bases left between them. Germline V CDR1 and CDR2: MGHDK, SYGVNS.

The chain couples TRBV11-3 to TRBJ2-2, with D perhaps assigned TRBD1 or TRBD2 (5 bases each). The V end was cut by 0 bases, the J end by 0 bases, with 14 bases between. Germline V gene lookup returns CDR1 SGHNT and CDR2 YENEEA. The CDR3 consists of 18 residues. DNA of the CDR3: TGTGCCAGCAGCTTAGATCAATTGGGGGTCGCGAACACCGGGGAGCTGTTTTTT. It specifies CASSLDQLGVANTGELFF.

The V gene is TRBV6-6, the J gene TRBJ1-2; D is unresolved. In germline, CDR1 is MNHNY, CDR2 SVGAGI (reference sequence). CDR3 length equals 13 residues. Trimming shortened V by 0 bases and J by 4 bases, and 6 bases separated the two germline ends. The CDR3 DNA reads TGTGCCAGCAGTTACTCGGTCACCTATGGCTACACCTTC. Translation gives CASSYSVTYGYTF.

The chain has TRBV5-4 and TRBJ1-3; D is unclear. The germline gives CDR1 SGHNT, CDR2 YYREEE (reference sequence). Trimming took 0 bases from V and 2 from J, leaving 6 bases between them. This CDR3 is built from 14 residues. DNA of the CDR3: TGTGCCAGCAGCTTGGGGACGGCTGGAAACACCATATATTTT. It is translated as CASSLGTAGNTIYF. Full variable domain (rest looked up from reference TRBV5-4 and TRBJ1-3): ETGVTQSPTHLIKTRGQQVTLRCSSQSGHNTVSWYQQALGQGPQFIFQYYREEENGRGNFPPRFSGLQFPNYSSELNVNALELDDSALYLCASSLGTAGNTIYFGEGSWLTVV.

V is TRBV19 and J is TRBJ1-1, with no clear D. The length of the CDR3 is 13 residues. CDR1 LNHDA and CDR2 SQIVND come from the germline V gene (reference sequence). V was cut by 5 bases and J by 5 bases, with 12 bases left in between. Written as DNA, the CDR3 is TGTGCCAGTAGTGTGAACGGTGGAACTGAAGCTTTCTTT. Encoded protein: CASSVNGGTEAFF.

The chain combines TRBV10-3 with TRBJ2-2, with D perhaps matching TRBD2 (6 bases). Germline-derived CDR1 and CDR2 are ENHRY and SYGVKD. Trimming stripped 6 bases from V and 4 bases from J, with 12 bases between. CDR3 length: 14 amino acids. The CDR3 DNA follows: TGTGCCATCAGCAGGGAGGAGGCCACCGGGGAGCTGTTTTTT. Encoded protein: CAISREEATGELFF.

This chain links TRBV19 with TRBJ2-7, with TRBD1 identical over 7 bases. V was pared by 5 bases and J by 9 bases, with 7 bases of the junction left unmatched. Germline assignment: CDR1 LNHDA and CDR2 SQIVND (reference sequence). The CDR3 length is 12 residues. CDR3 nucleotide sequence: TGTGCCAGTAGTGGGGACAGCGCCCCGCAGTACTTC. This sequence encodes CASSGDSAPQYF.

The V call is TRBV10-1, the J call TRBJ2-4, with a weak D call TRBD1 (6 bases). Germline CDR1 is WNHNN and CDR2 is SYGVQD (reference sequence). This CDR3 region has 14 residues. V was pared by 2 bases and J by 4 bases, with 9 bases between. In nucleotides, the CDR3 is TGCGCCAGCAGTGAGAGTGGACAGAAAAACATTCAGTACTTC. It encodes CASSESGQKNIQYF.

The rearrangement joins TRBV7-9 to TRBJ2-7; either TRBD1 or TRBD2 may supply D (5 bases each). The CDR3 extends over 11 amino acids. Germline-derived CDR1 and CDR2 are SEHNR and FQNEAQ (reference sequence). Between the trimmed V and J ends, which lost 4 bases and 13 bases, there was a span of 14 bases. DNA for the CDR3: TGTGCCAGCAGCTCCTGGGACCGTCCTTACTTC. It specifies CASSSWDRPYF.

The chain couples TRBV4-3 to TRBJ1-4; D not resolved. Germline V lookup: CDR1 LGHNA, CDR2 YSLEER. The CDR3 spans 15 residues. V gave up 0 bases and J gave up 5 bases, with 10 bases separating them. CDR3 sequence (DNA): TGCGCCAGCAGCCAAGATCGGCAGGAAAATGAAAAACTGTTTTTT. Translating gives CASSQDRQENEKLFF.

The J gene is TRBJ1-1, the V gene TRBV7-2; D ambiguous. V was cut by 5 bases and J by 4 bases, with 11 bases left in between. The germline CDR1 and CDR2 sequences are SGHTA and FQGNSA. The CDR3 contains 13 residues. The CDR3 coding sequence is TGTGCCAGCAGCCCAAGAGGGTCCACTGAAGCTTTCTTT. Its translation: CASSPRGSTEAFF. Supplemented by reference TRBV7-2 and TRBJ1-1, the full variable domain reads GAGVSQSPSNKVTEKGKDVELRCDPISGHTALYWYRQSLGQGLEFLIYFQGNSAPDKSGLPSDRFSAERTGGSVSTLTIQRTQQEDSAVYLCASSPRGSTEAFFGQGTRLTVV.

The table lists this clone with a count of one. The V gene is TRBV4-3, the J gene TRBJ1-1, with D tentatively TRBD1 (6 bases). The CDR3 runs 13 residues. The ends were cut back, 4 bases at V and 4 bases at J, with 10 bases in the middle. Germline-derived CDR1 and CDR2 are LGHNA and YSLEER. Written as DNA, the CDR3 is TGCGCCAGCAGCCGACAGGAAGGCACTGAAGCTTTCTTT. Residues: CASSRQEGTEAFF.

The chain joins TRBV7-2 to TRBJ2-5; D unclear. The CDR3 length is 13 residues. Trimming took 5 bases from V and 1 from J, leaving 8 bases between them. In germline, CDR1 is SGHTA, CDR2 FQGNSA. CDR3 sequence (DNA): TGTGCCAGCAGCAGTGCCAGCCAAGAGACCCAGTACTTC. Amino acid sequence: CASSSASQETQYF.

The chain is built from TRBV19 and TRBJ2-1; 10 nucleotides align to TRBD1. CDR1 LNHDA and CDR2 SQIVND come from the germline V gene (reference sequence). V dropped 5 bases and J dropped 4; count of bases not matched to a gene: 5. The CDR3 covers 15 residues. This chain's CDR3 is CASSRRDRGYNEQFF. For the CDR3, the DNA is TGTGCCAGTAGTCGCCGGGACAGGGGTTACAATGAGCAGTTCTTC.

This rearrangement joins TRBV19 to TRBJ2-7; TRBD1 matches 9 bases. The CDR3 loop spans 15 amino acids. Per germline, CDR1 LNHDA and CDR2 SQIVND (reference sequence). V was clipped by 4 bases and J by 1 base; unmatched bases: 5. CDR3 in DNA: TGTGCCAGTAGTAAACGGGGGACAGGGTCCTACGAGCAGTACTTC. Amino acids: CASSKRGTGSYEQYF.

The chain combines TRBV27 with TRBJ1-1; D uncertain. Germline V gene lookup returns CDR1 MNHEY and CDR2 SMNVEV (reference sequence). The V end lost 5 bases, the J end lost 1 base, and 17 bases lay between the germline ends. CDR3 length equals 16 residues. CDR3 nucleotide sequence: TGTGCCAGCAGTCCCCGACTGAGTTGGGGGAACACTGAAGCTTTCTTT. As protein: CASSPRLSWGNTEAFF.

The V gene is TRBV7-9, the J gene TRBJ2-1, with D possibly called TRBD1 or TRBD2 (5 bases each). Germline CDR1 reads SEHNR; CDR2 reads FQNEAQ (reference sequence). The CDR3 totals 16 residues. V lost 5 bases and J lost 6, with 20 bases in between. CDR3 DNA sequence: TGTGCCAGCAGCCAAATCCGGGACGGTCTCATCAATGAGCAGTTCTTC. Translation: CASSQIRDGLINEQFF.

V usage is TRBV6-1 and J usage is TRBJ1-5, with D perhaps matching TRBD1 (6 bases). Germline CDR1 reads MNHNS; CDR2 reads SASEGT. V dropped 1 base and J dropped 9 bases, with 19 bases sitting between them. The CDR3 contains 16 residues. The DNA for the CDR3 is TGTGCCAGCAGTGAAGTCCCTTTACGGGGGCTTGGGCCCCAGCATTTT. Amino acid sequence: CASSEVPLRGLGPQHF.

The rearrangement links TRBV7-9 to TRBJ1-5, with 8 bases identical to TRBD1. This CDR3 region has 14 residues. Trimming removed 1 base from V and 8 bases from J; junction bases left unmatched: 4. Germline V gene lookup returns CDR1 SEHNR and CDR2 FQNEAQ (reference sequence). CDR3 in amino acids: CASSLDRGLEPQHF. The CDR3 coding sequence is TGTGCCAGCAGCTTAGACAGGGGGTTAGAGCCCCAGCATTTT.

In its sample, this clone was seen once. This sequence joins TRBV18 and TRBJ1-3; 7 bases are shared with TRBD1. Germline CDR1 reads KGHSH; CDR2 reads LQKENI. The CDR3 runs to 14 residues. V lost 6 bases and J lost 0; bases outside the gene matches: 2. CDR3 DNA sequence: TGTGCCAGCTCGCGGGACAGCTCTGGAAACACCATATATTTT. Translated: CASSRDSSGNTIYF.

The chain links TRBV30 to TRBJ1-4; weak D call: TRBD1 (5 bases). This CDR3 is 15 amino acids long. V was pared by 2 bases and J by 8 bases, with 18 bases between. The germline V gene has CDR1 GTSNPN and CDR2 SVGIG (reference sequence). The chain's CDR3 is CAWSFQGPGYEKLFF. The CDR3 nucleotides read TGTGCCTGGAGTTTTCAGGGTCCTGGCTACGAAAAACTGTTTTTT.

The genes are TRBV5-6 and TRBJ1-6; 8 bases are a match to TRBD1. The CDR3 totals 15 residues. Germline CDR1 and CDR2: SGHDT and YYEEEE. The J segment lost 8 bases and the V segment lost 0 bases, leaving 4 bases of the junction unmatched. This CDR3 reads CASSLVRQGHSPLHF. CDR3 in DNA: TGTGCCAGCAGCTTGGTGAGACAGGGGCATTCACCCCTCCACTTT.

The chain employs TRBV6-5 and TRBJ1-3; no firm D call. V lost 6 bases to trimming and J lost 4 bases, with 4 bases between them. The V gene's germline CDR1 is MNHEY and CDR2 SVGAGI. This CDR3 is 11 amino acids long. The CDR3: CASRQGNTIYF. CDR3 sequence (DNA): TGTGCCAGCAGACAGGGAAACACCATATATTTT.

This clone appeared once. V and J are TRBV5-1 and TRBJ2-7; 8 bases are a match to TRBD1. The CDR3 totals 14 residues. Germline CDR1 SGHRS, CDR2 YFSETQ. V shed 6 bases and J 1 base; nucleotides not matched to a gene: 6. As DNA, the CDR3 is TGCGCCAGCACGGCCGGGACAGGTTCCTACGAGCAGTACTTC. Translation gives CASTAGTGSYEQYF.

The chain is built from TRBV4-2 and TRBJ2-3, with TRBD2 as a possible D gene (6 bases). The germline V gene encodes CDR1 LGHNA and CDR2 YNFKEQ. The germline V and J ends were trimmed by 10 bases and 2 bases, with 22 bases remaining between them. The CDR3 is 16 residues long. The CDR3 coding sequence is TGTGCCACTTCCGGGGGACCGGCCCAGGACACAGATACGCAGTATTTT. Its translation is CATSGGPAQDTDTQYF.

V usage is TRBV10-3 and J usage is TRBJ2-6, with D possibly matching TRBD2 (5 bases). Germline-derived CDR1 and CDR2 are ENHRY and SYGVKD. V shed 6 bases and J shed 0 bases, with 12 bases lying between them. The length of the CDR3 is 16 residues. CDR3 region: CAIRSSGNSGANVLTF. As DNA, the CDR3 is TGTGCCATCAGGAGTTCGGGGAACTCTGGGGCCAACGTCCTGACTTTC.

This sequence joins TRBV7-6 and TRBJ2-5; TRBD1 agrees at 8 bases. The CDR3 sequence is 15 residues long. The V segment lost 0 bases and the J segment 2 bases; nucleotides outside the gene matches: 2. CDR1 and CDR2 from the germline V gene are SGHVS and FNYEAQ. CDR3 sequence (DNA): TGTGCCAGCAGCTTAGCGAGGACAGGGCAAGAGACCCAGTACTTC. Protein: CASSLARTGQETQYF.

This sequence joins TRBV19 and TRBJ1-4; TRBD1 aligns across 9 bases. The V and J ends lost 6 bases and 7 bases, in that order; junction bases with no gene match: 9. Per germline, CDR1 LNHDA and CDR2 SQIVND (reference sequence). CDR3 size: 15 residues. The CDR3 DNA sequence: TGTGCCAGTAGGCAGACCGGGACAGGGCCTGAAAAACTGTTTTTT. This encodes CASRQTGTGPEKLFF.

The chain recombines TRBV19 with TRBJ1-2, with D possibly being TRBD1 (6 bases). From germline, CDR1 is LNHDA and CDR2 SQIVND (reference sequence). There are 16 residues in the CDR3. The V end lost 3 bases, the J end lost 2 bases, and 16 bases lay between the germline ends. CDR3 coding DNA: TGTGCCAGTAGTATGGCTGGCAGGGGCGAGAACTATGGCTACACCTTC. Translation gives CASSMAGRGENYGYTF.

This clone has just one count. The chain has TRBV11-2 and TRBJ2-2, with D possibly TRBD1 on 5 matching bases. The CDR3 is 14 amino acids. Per the germline V gene, CDR1 is SGHAT and CDR2 is FQNNGV. Trimming shortened V by 1 base and J by 6 bases, and 9 bases separated the two germline ends. The CDR3: CASSLGQISGELFF. In DNA form, the CDR3 reads TGTGCCAGCAGCTTAGGACAGATTTCCGGGGAGCTGTTTTTT. The full variable domain, in which reference TRBV11-2 and TRBJ2-2 provide the parts outside the CDR3, is EAGVAQSPRYKIIEKRQSVAFWCNPISGHATLYWYQQILGQGPKLLIQFQNNGVVDDSQLPKDRFSAERLKGVDSTLKIQPAKLEDSAVYLCASSLGQISGELFFGEGSRLTVL.

The chain couples TRBV6-1 to TRBJ1-5; D is possibly TRBD1 (6 bases). CDR3 length equals 18 residues. Germline assignment: CDR1 MNHNS and CDR2 SASEGT. The V end was cut by 1 base, the J end by 6 bases, with 22 bases between. CDR3 in DNA: TGTGCCAGCAGTGAAGGCTTGGGGGCAGGGGTACTAGGTCAGCCCCAGCATTTT. This sequence encodes CASSEGLGAGVLGQPQHF.